What follows describes a single T cell receptor (beta chain). The CDR3 covers 14 residues. Germline CDR1 reads MNHEY; CDR2 reads SVGAGI. Trimming shortened V by 0 bases and J by 4 bases, and 10 bases separated the two germline ends. These data belong to a study of control samples from healthy donors and cancer patients. The data were produced by immunoSEQ multiplex PCR, yet TCRdb's version contains in-frame clones alone and is incomplete. The sample has 200,000 to 250,000 clones; roughly 94% are singletons. The TCR sequence derives from a man aged 45-60 years in good health. Specimen: blood. The chain carries TRBV6-5 and TRBJ2-7; D gene unclear. The CDR3 reads CASSYSGSTYEQYF. Here the CDR3 DNA reads TGTGCCAGCAGTTACTCCGGATCGACTTACGAGCAGTACTTC.